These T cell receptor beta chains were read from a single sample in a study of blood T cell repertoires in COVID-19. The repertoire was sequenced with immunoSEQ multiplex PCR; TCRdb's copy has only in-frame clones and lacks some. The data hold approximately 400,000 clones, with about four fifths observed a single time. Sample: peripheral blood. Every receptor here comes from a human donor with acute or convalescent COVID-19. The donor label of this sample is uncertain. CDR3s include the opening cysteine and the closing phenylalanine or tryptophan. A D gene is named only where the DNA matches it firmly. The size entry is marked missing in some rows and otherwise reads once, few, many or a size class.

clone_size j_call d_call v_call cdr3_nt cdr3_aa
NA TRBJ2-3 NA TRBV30 TGTGCCTGGAGAAGGGCGGGGTCCACAGATACGCAGTATTTT CAWRRAGSTDTQYF
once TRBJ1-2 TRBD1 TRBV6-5 TGTGCCAGCAGTTACTCGGAGAACAGGGGCGGCGGCTACACCTTC CASSYSENRGGGYTF
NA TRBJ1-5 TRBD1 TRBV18 TGTGCCAGCTCACCAGACAGGGCGAATCAGCCCCAGCATTTT CASSPDRANQPQHF
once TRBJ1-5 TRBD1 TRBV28 TGTGCCAGTGACGAGACAGGGGGCAATCAGCCCCAGCATTTT CASDETGGNQPQHF
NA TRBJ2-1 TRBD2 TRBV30 TGTGCCTGGAGTGGGAACCTAGCGGGGGTTCCAAATGAGCAGTTCTTC CAWSGNLAGVPNEQFF
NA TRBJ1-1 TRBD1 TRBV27 TGTGCCAGCAGTTCCTGGACAGGGAGAACTGAAGCTTTCTTT CASSSWTGRTEAFF
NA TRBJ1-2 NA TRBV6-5 TGTGCCAGCACTAGATCCACGCGAGGAGGCTACACCTTC CASTRSTRGGYTF
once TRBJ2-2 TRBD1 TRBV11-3 TGTGCCAGCAGCTTAGGTGAAGGACAGGGTTACACCGGGGAGCTGTTTTTT CASSLGEGQGYTGELFF
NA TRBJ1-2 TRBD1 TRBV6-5 TGTGCCAGCCGCGACAGGGGGTCGTCTAACTATGGCTACACCTTC CASRDRGSSNYGYTF
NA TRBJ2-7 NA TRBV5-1 TGCGCCAGCAGCTTGGCGGTCGGGGGGCAAAACGAGCAGTACTTC CASSLAVGGQNEQYF
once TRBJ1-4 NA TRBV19 TGTGCCAGTAGTCCCCCGAAGGGGATGAATGAAAAACTGTTTTTT CASSPPKGMNEKLFF
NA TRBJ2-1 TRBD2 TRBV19 TGTGCCAGTAGGTCCCCTAGCGGGGGACGGAGTGAGCAGTTCTTC CASRSPSGGRSEQFF
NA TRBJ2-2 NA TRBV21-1 TGTGCCAGCAGCACCCCCCGGGACAACGCGAACACCGGGGAGCTGTTTTTT CASSTPRDNANTGELFF